The 12 T cell receptor beta chains below were found in one sample sequenced in a study of OX40 agonist ivuxolimab in advanced cancers. The repertoire was sequenced with immunoSEQ multiplex PCR; TCRdb's copy has only in-frame clones and lacks some. The sample records over 50,000 clones, 83% being singletons. The sequencing used CD4+ or CD8+ T cells sorted from blood, collected in a trial of the OX40 agonist ivuxolimab. The receptor set was obtained from an adult with an advanced solid tumor such as melanoma, head and neck, liver or kidney cancer.

CDR3 residues: CASSRGLAGLTDTQYF. As DNA, the CDR3 is TGTGCCAGCAGCCGCGGACTAGCGGGGCTCACAGATACGCAGTATTTT. The chain is built from TRBV5-4 and TRBJ2-3; the match to TRBD2 covers 12 bases. The CDR3 has 16 residues. Germline V CDR1 and CDR2: SGHNT, YYREEE (reference sequence). Trimming took 4 bases from V and 2 from J; bases not matched to a gene: 5. Filled out from reference TRBV5-4 and TRBJ2-3, the complete variable domain reads ETGVTQSPTHLIKTRGQQVTLRCSSQSGHNTVSWYQQALGQGPQFIFQYYREEENGRGNFPPRFSGLQFPNYSSELNVNALELDDSALYLCASSRGLAGLTDTQYFGPGTRLTVL.

The rearrangement joins TRBV12-5 to TRBJ2-2; TRBD1 matches at 7 bases. J lost 5 bases, V lost 3 bases, and 6 bases had no gene match. The CDR3 length is 15 residues. Per the germline V gene, CDR1 is LGHNT and CDR2 is FRNRAP. The CDR3 loop reads CASGLWTGLTGELFF. DNA of the CDR3: TGTGCTAGTGGTTTATGGACAGGACTTACCGGGGAGCTGTTTTTT.

The genes are TRBV10-1 and TRBJ2-3; TRBD2 matches at 14 bases. Germline CDR1 and CDR2: WNHNN and SYGVQD (reference sequence). The CDR3 contains 17 residues. The V gene end was trimmed by 6 bases and the J gene end by 5 bases; junction bases not matched to a gene: 10. DNA for the CDR3: TGCGCCAGCAGCGTAACGACTAGCGGGGGGGAAAAAGATACGCAGTATTTT. Residues: CASSVTTSGGEKDTQYF.

The chain employs TRBV5-1 and TRBJ2-3; TRBD1 agrees at 9 bases. V gave up 2 bases and J gave up 10 bases; unmatched junction bases: 8. The germline CDR1 and CDR2 sequences are SGHRS and YFSETQ. This CDR3 has 14 residues. The CDR3 is CASSLGTGLTAQYF. CDR3 DNA: TGCGCCAGCAGCTTAGGGACAGGGTTAACGGCGCAGTATTTT.

This rearrangement joins TRBV5-1 to TRBJ2-3; D not resolved. Germline V lookup: CDR1 SGHRS, CDR2 YFSETQ. The CDR3 runs 15 residues. V was cut by 5 bases and J by 1 base, with 14 bases left in between. CDR3 in amino acids: CASRSGRSGTDTQYF. The CDR3 nucleotides read TGCGCCAGCAGATCTGGACGTTCGGGCACAGATACGCAGTATTTT.

The CDR3 sequence: CASSLLPSFSSYNEQFF. The CDR3 DNA is TGCGCCAGCAGCCTTCTTCCTTCTTTTAGCTCCTACAATGAGCAGTTCTTC. This chain joins TRBV5-1 and TRBJ2-1; D is unresolved. The CDR3 loop spans 17 amino acids. With 4 bases removed from V and 0 bases from J, the gap between germline ends came to 17 bases. Germline lookup yields CDR1 SGHRS and CDR2 YFSETQ. Full variable domain (rest looked up from reference TRBV5-1 and TRBJ2-1): KAGVTQTPRYLIKTRGQQVTLSCSPISGHRSVSWYQQTPGQGLQFLFEYFSETQRNKGNFPGRFSGRQFSNSRSEMNVSTLELGDSALYLCASSLLPSFSSYNEQFFGPGTRLTVL.

The chain joins TRBV5-1 to TRBJ1-4, with TRBD1 as a possible D gene (6 bases). Trimming removed 2 bases at V and 4 bases at J, with 18 bases between. Germline V CDR1 and CDR2: SGHRS, YFSETQ. This CDR3 spans 17 amino acids. This CDR3 is CASSFEQGPSGNEKLFF. CDR3 DNA sequence: TGCGCCAGCAGCTTTGAACAGGGCCCCAGTGGTAATGAAAAACTGTTTTTT.

This clone was observed once. V usage is TRBV30 and J usage is TRBJ1-3, with D possibly matching TRBD1 (5 bases). Between the trimmed V and J ends, which lost 3 bases and 0 bases, there was a span of 15 bases. Germline loops: CDR1 GTSNPN, CDR2 SVGIG (reference sequence). The length of the CDR3 is 16 residues. Written as DNA, the CDR3 is TGTGCCTGGAGCCCGAGGCGGGGGAACTCTGGAAACACCATATATTTT. Protein sequence: CAWSPRRGNSGNTIYF.

This clone was counted between two and nine times. The chain has TRBV5-1 and TRBJ1-1, with no clear D. Germline-derived CDR1 and CDR2 are SGHRS and YFSETQ. The CDR3 has 16 amino acids. V lost 0 bases and J 0 bases, leaving 12 bases between the germline ends. The CDR3: CASSLDSQLMNTEAFF. The CDR3 DNA sequence: TGCGCCAGCAGCTTGGACAGCCAGCTTATGAACACTGAAGCTTTCTTT.

The sample holds a few counts of this clone. V usage is TRBV10-2 and J usage is TRBJ1-3, with D perhaps matching TRBD1 (6 bases). Germline V CDR1 and CDR2: WSHSY, SAAADI. V dropped 0 bases and J dropped 1 base, with 16 bases sitting between them. The CDR3 is 18 residues long. CDR3 sequence reads: CASSESPTGLSSGNTIYF. The CDR3 DNA sequence: TGCGCCAGCAGTGAGTCCCCGACAGGCCTCTCTTCTGGAAACACCATATATTTT.

The J gene is TRBJ1-2, the V gene TRBV28; TRBD1 matches 8 bases. V lost 4 bases, J lost 4 bases, and 5 bases stayed unmatched. Germline loops: CDR1 MDHEN, CDR2 SYDVKM. This CDR3 contains 14 residues. The CDR3 loop reads CASSYSGGGYGYTF. CDR3 nucleotide sequence: TGTGCCAGCAGTTACTCAGGGGGCGGCTATGGCTACACCTTC.

This clone was detected a few times. The V and J genes are TRBV14 and TRBJ2-7; no reliable D call. With 0 bases removed from V and 4 bases from J, the gap between germline ends came to 10 bases. The CDR3 length is 14 residues. Per the germline V gene, CDR1 is SGHDN and CDR2 is FVKESK. The CDR3 here is CASSQDWKAYEQYF. CDR3 nucleotides: TGTGCCAGCAGCCAAGATTGGAAGGCGTACGAGCAGTACTTC. The full variable domain, with the rest looked up from reference TRBV14 and TRBJ2-7, is EAGVTQFPSHSVIEKGQTVTLRCDPISGHDNLYWYRRVMGKEIKFLLHFVKESKQDESGMPNNRFLAERTGGTYSTLKVQPAELEDSGVYFCASSQDWKAYEQYFGPGTRLTVT.